A selection of T cell receptor beta chains follows, all from one sample in a study of shared clonotypes between healthy human individuals. Assay: immunoSEQ multiplex PCR; the TCRdb copy retains only in-frame clones and omits some. Of some 1.5 million clones listed, nearly 99% were seen once; the top ten hold approximately 0.45%. Source material: naive CD4+ T cells sorted from blood. These receptors were collected from a young man in good health. The CDR3 runs from the conserved cysteine through the conserved F or W. Fields, in order: D gene, J gene, CDR3 length, V gene, clone size, CDR3 protein, CDR3 DNA. D genes are given only for firm matches. Size values are once, few and many counts, or a class for expanded clones, and some rows have none.

NA | TRBJ2-2 | 16 | TRBV5-1 | NA | CASSFYVTQNTGELFF | TGCGCCAGCAGCTTTTACGTTACCCAAAACACCGGGGAGCTGTTTTTT
TRBD2 | TRBJ2-1 | 14 | TRBV9 | NA | CASSVGLAERGQFF | TGTGCCAGCAGCGTAGGACTAGCGGAAAGGGGACAGTTCTTC
NA | TRBJ2-7 | 13 | TRBV2 | NA | CASRGKSSYEQYF | TGTGCCAGCAGGGGGAAGAGCTCCTACGAGCAGTACTTC
TRBD2 | TRBJ2-1 | 13 | TRBV9 | NA | CASSLAGGTEQFF | TGTGCCAGCAGCCTAGCGGGAGGTACTGAGCAGTTCTTC
TRBD1 | TRBJ2-7 | 14 | TRBV7-6 | NA | CASSSDRGSDEQYF | TGTGCCAGCAGCTCGGACAGGGGATCTGACGAGCAGTACTTC
TRBD2 | TRBJ2-7 | 14 | TRBV18 | NA | CASSQGLAAYEQYF | TGTGCCAGCTCACAGGGACTAGCGGCCTACGAGCAGTACTTC
NA | TRBJ1-4 | 15 | TRBV4-1 | NA | CASSQVGATNEKLFF | TGCGCCAGCAGCCAAGTGGGGGCAACTAATGAAAAACTGTTTTTT
NA | TRBJ1-2 | 12 | TRBV29-1 | NA | CSVSREGYGYTF | TGCAGCGTTTCTAGGGAAGGGTATGGCTACACCTTC
TRBD2 | TRBJ2-2 | 17 | TRBV5-5 | NA | CASGGGWAAANTGELFF | TGTGCCAGCGGCGGGGGATGGGCCGCCGCGAACACCGGGGAGCTGTTTTTT
NA | TRBJ2-3 | 14 | TRBV27 | once | CASSHNRFTDTQYF | TGTGCCAGCAGTCACAACAGGTTCACAGATACGCAGTATTTT
TRBD2 | TRBJ2-7 | 16 | TRBV7-8 | NA | CASSLVAGGPRSEQYF | TGTGCCAGCAGCTTAGTCGCGGGAGGGCCGCGTAGCGAGCAGTACTTC
TRBD2 | TRBJ2-3 | 14 | TRBV28 | NA | CASTLAGGLDTQYF | TGTGCCAGCACCTTAGCGGGAGGGCTAGATACGCAGTATTTT
NA | TRBJ1-3 | 16 | TRBV5-1 | NA | CASSLAGFTGGNTIYF | TGCGCCAGCAGCTTGGCGGGATTTACAGGCGGAAACACCATATATTTT
TRBD1 | TRBJ2-2 | 16 | TRBV2 | NA | CASSEALQGAGGELFF | TGTGCCAGCAGTGAAGCGCTCCAGGGGGCTGGCGGGGAGCTGTTTTTT
NA | TRBJ2-1 | 11 | TRBV5-5 | NA | CASSFHDEQFF | TGTGCCAGCAGCTTTCACGATGAGCAGTTCTTC
TRBD2 | TRBJ2-7 | 15 | TRBV25-1 | NA | CASSETSGRAAEQYF | TGTGCCAGCAGTGAGACTAGCGGGAGGGCCGCCGAGCAGTACTTC
NA | TRBJ2-1 | 16 | TRBV6-6 | once | CASSRTRDSSYNEQFF | TGTGCCAGCAGCCGTACCAGGGACTCCTCCTACAATGAGCAGTTCTTC
TRBD1 | TRBJ1-4 | 15 | TRBV27 | NA | CASRDRTATNEKLFF | TGTGCCAGCAGGGACAGGACAGCAACTAATGAAAAACTGTTTTTT
NA | TRBJ2-1 | 14 | TRBV12-1 | once | CAIGLAGWGDEQFF | TGTGCCATCGGACTAGCGGGTTGGGGGGATGAGCAGTTCTTC
TRBD2 | TRBJ2-2 | 14 | TRBV5-1 | NA | CASSGRASIGELFF | TGCGCCAGCAGCGGGAGGGCATCGATCGGGGAGCTGTTTTTT
NA | TRBJ1-1 | 13 | TRBV7-9 | NA | CASSSTVNTEAFF | TGTGCCAGCAGCTCGACAGTAAACACTGAAGCTTTCTTT
TRBD2 | TRBJ2-1 | 15 | TRBV19 | NA | CATRRAGVPHNEQFF | TGTGCCACAAGGAGGGCGGGAGTACCCCACAATGAGCAGTTCTTC
NA | TRBJ2-7 | 15 | TRBV5-1 | NA | CASSLAVGSIYEQYF | TGCGCCAGCAGCTTGGCGGTTGGTAGTATCTACGAGCAGTACTTC
NA | TRBJ2-7 | 12 | TRBV7-2 | NA | CASSLDTYEQYF | TGTGCCAGCAGCTTGGACACCTACGAGCAGTACTTC
TRBD1 | TRBJ2-1 | 17 | TRBV6-1 | once | CASSGQQGISSYNEQFF | TGTGCCAGCAGTGGACAACAGGGGATCAGTTCCTACAATGAGCAGTTCTTC
NA | TRBJ2-1 | 13 | TRBV7-9 | NA | CASSANSYNEQFF | TGTGCCAGCAGCGCTAACTCCTACAATGAGCAGTTCTTC